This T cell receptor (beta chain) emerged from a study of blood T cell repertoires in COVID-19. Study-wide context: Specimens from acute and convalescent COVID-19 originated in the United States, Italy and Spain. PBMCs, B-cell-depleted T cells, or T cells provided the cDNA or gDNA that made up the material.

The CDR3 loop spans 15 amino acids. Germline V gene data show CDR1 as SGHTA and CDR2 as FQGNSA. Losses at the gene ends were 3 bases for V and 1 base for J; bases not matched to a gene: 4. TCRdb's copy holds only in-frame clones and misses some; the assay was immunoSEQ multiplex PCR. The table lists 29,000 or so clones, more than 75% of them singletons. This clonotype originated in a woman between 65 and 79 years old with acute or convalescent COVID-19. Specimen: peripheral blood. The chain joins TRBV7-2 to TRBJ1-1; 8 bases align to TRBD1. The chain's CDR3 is CASSFRTGTNTEAFF. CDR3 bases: TGTGCCAGCAGCTTCCGGACAGGGACGAACACTGAAGCTTTCTTT.